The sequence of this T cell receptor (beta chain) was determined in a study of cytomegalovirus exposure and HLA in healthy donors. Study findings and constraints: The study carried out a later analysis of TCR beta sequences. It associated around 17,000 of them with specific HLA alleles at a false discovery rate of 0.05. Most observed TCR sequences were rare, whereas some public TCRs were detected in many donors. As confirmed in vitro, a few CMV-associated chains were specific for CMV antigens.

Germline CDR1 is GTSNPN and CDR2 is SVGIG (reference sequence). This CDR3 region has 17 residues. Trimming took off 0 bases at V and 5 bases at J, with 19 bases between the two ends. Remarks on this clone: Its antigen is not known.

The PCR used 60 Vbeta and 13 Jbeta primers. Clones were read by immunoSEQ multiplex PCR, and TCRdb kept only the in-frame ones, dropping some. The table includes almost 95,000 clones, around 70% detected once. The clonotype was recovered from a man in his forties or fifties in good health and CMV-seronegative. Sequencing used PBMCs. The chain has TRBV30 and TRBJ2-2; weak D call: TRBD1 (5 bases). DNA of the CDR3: TGTGCCTGGAGTGTATCCCCGACCTCCAGGGTAACCGGGGAGCTGTTTTTT. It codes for CAWSVSPTSRVTGELFF. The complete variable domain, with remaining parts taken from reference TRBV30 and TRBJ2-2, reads SQTIHQWPATLVQPVGSPLSLECTVEGTSNPNLYWYRQAAGRGLQLLFYSVGIGQISSEVPQNLSASRPQDRQFILSSKKLLLSDSGFYLCAWSVSPTSRVTGELFFGEGSRLTVL.